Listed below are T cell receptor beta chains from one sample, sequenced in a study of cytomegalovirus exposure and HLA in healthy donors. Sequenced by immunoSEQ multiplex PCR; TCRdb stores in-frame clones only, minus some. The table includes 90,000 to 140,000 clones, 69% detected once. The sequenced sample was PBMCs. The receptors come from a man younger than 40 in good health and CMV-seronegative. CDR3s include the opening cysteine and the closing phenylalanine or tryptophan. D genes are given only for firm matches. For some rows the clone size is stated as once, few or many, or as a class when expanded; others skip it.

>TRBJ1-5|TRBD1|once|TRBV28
CASSSYGTGLNQPQHF
TGTGCCAGCAGTTCCTACGGGACAGGGCTAAATCAGCCCCAGCATTTT
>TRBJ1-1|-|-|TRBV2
CASSEMGMNTEAFF
TGTGCCAGCAGTGAAATGGGCATGAACACTGAAGCTTTCTTT
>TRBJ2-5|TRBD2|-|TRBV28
CASSFLASGSETQYF
TGTGCCAGCAGTTTTTTGGCTAGCGGGAGTGAGACCCAGTACTTC
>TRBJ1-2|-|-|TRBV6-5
CASSEQTTNYGYTF
TGTGCCAGCAGTGAACAGACGACTAACTATGGCTACACCTTC
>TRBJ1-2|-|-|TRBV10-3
CAISEYPNPGVHGYTF
TGTGCCATCAGTGAGTACCCGAACCCAGGGGTACATGGCTACACCTTC
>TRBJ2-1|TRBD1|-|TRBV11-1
CASSPDRAHEQFF
TGTGCCAGCAGTCCGGACAGGGCTCATGAGCAGTTCTTC
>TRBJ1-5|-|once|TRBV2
CASSERPGQPQHF
TGTGCCAGCAGTGAACGTCCGGGTCAGCCCCAGCATTTT
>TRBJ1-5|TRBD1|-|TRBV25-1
CASRQGAGQPQHF
TGTGCCAGCAGGCAGGGGGCCGGTCAGCCCCAGCATTTT
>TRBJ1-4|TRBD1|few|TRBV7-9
CASSSRDRGATNEKLFF
TGTGCCAGCAGTTCCCGGGACAGGGGTGCAACTAATGAAAAACTGTTTTTT
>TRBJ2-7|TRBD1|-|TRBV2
CASRATGDSYEQYF
TGTGCCAGCAGGGCGACAGGGGACTCCTACGAGCAGTACTTC
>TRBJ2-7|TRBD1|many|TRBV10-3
CAISEGGDRGPTPQYEQYF
TGTGCCATCAGTGAAGGGGGAGACAGGGGCCCAACGCCACAATACGAGCAGTACTTC
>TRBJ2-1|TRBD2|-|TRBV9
CASSAGLAGSEQFF
TGTGCCAGCAGCGCGGGACTAGCGGGAAGTGAGCAGTTCTTC
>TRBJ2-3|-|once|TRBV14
CASSRLMTDTQYF
TGTGCCAGCAGCCGGCTTATGACAGATACGCAGTATTTT
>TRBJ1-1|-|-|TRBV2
CASSAALGAIMNTEAFF
TGTGCCAGCAGTGCGGCTTTGGGGGCGATTATGAACACTGAAGCTTTCTTT
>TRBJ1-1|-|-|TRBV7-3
CASSSGGNTEAFF
TGTGCCAGCAGCTCCGGTGGGAACACTGAAGCTTTCTTT
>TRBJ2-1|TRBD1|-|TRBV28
CAYGTGGMNEQFF
TGTGCCTACGGGACAGGGGGCATGAATGAGCAGTTCTTC
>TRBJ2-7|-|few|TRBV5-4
CASSTTRREQYF
TGTGCCAGCAGCACAACTAGGAGGGAGCAGTACTTC
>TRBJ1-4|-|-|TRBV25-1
CASSEYKGANEKLFF
TGTGCCAGCAGTGAATATAAAGGGGCAAATGAAAAACTGTTTTTT
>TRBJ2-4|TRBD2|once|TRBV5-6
CASSPRLAGARDIQYF
TGTGCCAGCAGCCCTAGACTAGCGGGAGCCCGAGACATTCAGTACTTC
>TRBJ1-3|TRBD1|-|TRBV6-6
CASSPQGGSENTIYF
TGTGCCAGCAGCCCCCAGGGGGGCTCGGAAAACACCATATATTTT
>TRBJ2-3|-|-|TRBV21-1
CASSKALPFRLAGGDTQYF
TGTGCCAGCAGCAAAGCGCTTCCCTTTAGACTAGCGGGAGGAGATACGCAGTATTTT
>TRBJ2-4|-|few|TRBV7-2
CASSLEGGGGKNIQYF
TGTGCCAGCAGCTTAGAAGGGGGTGGGGGCAAAAACATTCAGTACTTC
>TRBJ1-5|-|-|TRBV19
CASSIRGSDNQPQHF
TGTGCCAGTAGTATTCGAGGGTCGGACAATCAGCCCCAGCATTTT
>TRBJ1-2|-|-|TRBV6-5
CASGGGLGTNYGYTF
TGTGCCAGCGGGGGGGGTTTAGGGACTAACTATGGCTACACCTTC
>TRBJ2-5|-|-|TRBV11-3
CASSPTMGKGFGETQYF
TGTGCCAGCAGCCCCACTATGGGCAAGGGGTTCGGGGAGACCCAGTACTTC
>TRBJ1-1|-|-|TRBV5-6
CASSLRGTEAFF
TGTGCCAGCAGCTTGAGAGGGACTGAAGCTTTCTTT
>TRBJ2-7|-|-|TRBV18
CASSPPDGVYEQYF
TGTGCCAGCTCACCACCGGACGGGGTTTACGAGCAGTACTTC
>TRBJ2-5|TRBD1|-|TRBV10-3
CAISDGQGQETQYF
TGTGCCATCAGTGACGGACAGGGCCAAGAGACCCAGTACTTC
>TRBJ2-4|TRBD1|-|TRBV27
CASSLGTEAKNIQYF
TGTGCCAGCAGTCTCGGGACAGAAGCCAAAAACATTCAGTACTTC
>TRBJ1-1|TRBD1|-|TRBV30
CAWSVRTGGFVSNTEAFF
TGTGCCTGGAGTGTTCGGACAGGGGGTTTCGTTTCGAACACTGAAGCTTTCTTT
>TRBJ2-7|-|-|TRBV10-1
CASSGCRGRGYEQYF
TGCGCCAGCAGTGGGTGCAGGGGCAGGGGCTACGAGCAGTACTTC
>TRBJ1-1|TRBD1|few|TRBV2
CARRTGRTEAFF
TGTGCCAGGAGGACAGGGCGGACTGAAGCTTTCTTT
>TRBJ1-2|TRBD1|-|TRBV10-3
CAIATGQGLYGYTF
TGTGCCATCGCGACTGGACAGGGATTGTATGGCTACACCTTC
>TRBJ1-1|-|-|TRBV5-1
CASSLVTGYNTEAFF
TGCGCCAGCAGCTTGGTGACAGGTTATAACACTGAAGCTTTCTTT
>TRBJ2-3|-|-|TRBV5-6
CASSLALGGVASTDTQYF
TGTGCCAGCAGCTTGGCATTGGGAGGAGTAGCGAGCACAGATACGCAGTATTTT
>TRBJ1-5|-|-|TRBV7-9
CASSLVGDQPQHF
TGTGCCAGCAGCTTAGTCGGGGATCAGCCCCAGCATTTT
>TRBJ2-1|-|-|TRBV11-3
CASSFTNTYNEQFF
TGTGCCAGCAGCTTTACAAATACCTACAATGAGCAGTTCTTC